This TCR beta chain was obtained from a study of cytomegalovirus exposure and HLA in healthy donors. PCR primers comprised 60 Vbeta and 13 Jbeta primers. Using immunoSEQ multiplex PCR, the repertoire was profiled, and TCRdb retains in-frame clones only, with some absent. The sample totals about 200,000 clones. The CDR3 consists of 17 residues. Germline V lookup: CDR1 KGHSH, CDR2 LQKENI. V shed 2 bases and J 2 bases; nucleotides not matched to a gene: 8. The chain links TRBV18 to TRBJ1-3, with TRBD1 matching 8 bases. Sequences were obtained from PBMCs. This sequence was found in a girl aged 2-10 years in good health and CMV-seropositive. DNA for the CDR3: TGTGCCAGCTCACCAAACAGGGGGGGATTCGCTGGAAACACCATATATTTT. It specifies CASSPNRGGFAGNTIYF.